A selection of T cell receptor beta chains follows, all from one sample in a study of blood T cell repertoires in COVID-19. Profiled with immunoSEQ multiplex PCR; TCRdb holds only in-frame clones, not every one. This sample has 370,000 or so clones, with about 87% found just once. Sequenced sample: PBMCs or T cells enriched from blood (not recorded which). These receptors all stem from a man aged 30-40 years who had recovered from COVID-19. Both conserved end residues are part of each CDR3. D genes are given only for firm matches.

v_call: TRBV5-4
d_call: -
cdr3_aa: CASSGDRRGYVDSPLHF

v_call: TRBV27
d_call: -
cdr3_aa: CASSRNRIQETQYF

v_call: TRBV19
d_call: TRBD1
cdr3_aa: CASRGTGVNYGYTF

v_call: TRBV2
d_call: -
cdr3_aa: CASSITDSNQPQHF

v_call: TRBV5-1
d_call: -
cdr3_aa: CASSRDTGNTIYF

v_call: TRBV9
d_call: TRBD1
cdr3_aa: CASSVSPGGLQGFTGNTIYF

v_call: TRBV3-1/TRBV3-2
d_call: -
cdr3_aa: CASSQGAVNQPQHF

v_call: TRBV15
d_call: -
cdr3_aa: CATSRGRTSTDTQYF

v_call: TRBV5-1
d_call: TRBD2
cdr3_aa: CASSLGPAASGTGELFF

v_call: TRBV9
d_call: -
cdr3_aa: CASSVTGDNQPQHF

v_call: TRBV28
d_call: -
cdr3_aa: CASTPGGGYGYTF

v_call: TRBV2
d_call: TRBD1
cdr3_aa: CASKGQEHIQYF

v_call: TRBV18
d_call: TRBD1
cdr3_aa: CASQGQGENTEAFF

v_call: TRBV2
d_call: TRBD1
cdr3_aa: CASLRMRETGDYGYTF

v_call: TRBV10-3
d_call: TRBD1
cdr3_aa: CAISESTGGVSGDGYTF

v_call: TRBV2
d_call: TRBD1
cdr3_aa: CASSRTGAHGYTF

v_call: TRBV11-2
d_call: -
cdr3_aa: CASSLDRGIPNTEAFF

v_call: TRBV18
d_call: TRBD1
cdr3_aa: CASSPSGQGKNEKLFF

v_call: TRBV28
d_call: TRBD1
cdr3_aa: CASSFSGGLNTIYF

v_call: TRBV19
d_call: TRBD1
cdr3_aa: CASSIRTGEKGSQPQHF

v_call: TRBV9
d_call: TRBD2
cdr3_aa: CASSAGTSGGNTGELFF

v_call: TRBV18
d_call: -
cdr3_aa: CASSAEGVNTEAFF

v_call: TRBV5-1
d_call: -
cdr3_aa: CASSPDSSYNSPLHF

v_call: TRBV6-5
d_call: -
cdr3_aa: CASSVTGSYNSPLHF

v_call: TRBV5-1
d_call: TRBD1
cdr3_aa: CASGTGQDTGELFF

v_call: TRBV27
d_call: TRBD1
cdr3_aa: CASSLGTGGNYGYTF

v_call: TRBV19
d_call: -
cdr3_aa: CASSEGTRGGYTF

v_call: TRBV3-1/TRBV3-2
d_call: -
cdr3_aa: CASSQPGGHTEAFF

v_call: TRBV7-9
d_call: -
cdr3_aa: CASSLDRVDIQYF

v_call: TRBV19
d_call: TRBD1
cdr3_aa: CASSIYFTGGGQPQHF

v_call: TRBV12-3/TRBV12-4
d_call: -
cdr3_aa: CSSTGPSSYEQYF

v_call: TRBV5-1
d_call: -
cdr3_aa: CASSLPTVTGELFF

v_call: TRBV5-1
d_call: TRBD1
cdr3_aa: CASSLGQGGNQPQHF

v_call: TRBV5-1
d_call: TRBD1
cdr3_aa: CASSLETGRQPQHF

v_call: TRBV7-6
d_call: TRBD2
cdr3_aa: CASSPRTSGGSSSYNEQFF

v_call: TRBV10-3
d_call: TRBD1
cdr3_aa: CATFRTGGHEQYF

v_call: TRBV19
d_call: -
cdr3_aa: CASSLPGGQPQHF

v_call: TRBV10-3
d_call: -
cdr3_aa: CAISVEKSGAETQYF

v_call: TRBV10-3
d_call: -
cdr3_aa: CAINENRVDSNQPQHF